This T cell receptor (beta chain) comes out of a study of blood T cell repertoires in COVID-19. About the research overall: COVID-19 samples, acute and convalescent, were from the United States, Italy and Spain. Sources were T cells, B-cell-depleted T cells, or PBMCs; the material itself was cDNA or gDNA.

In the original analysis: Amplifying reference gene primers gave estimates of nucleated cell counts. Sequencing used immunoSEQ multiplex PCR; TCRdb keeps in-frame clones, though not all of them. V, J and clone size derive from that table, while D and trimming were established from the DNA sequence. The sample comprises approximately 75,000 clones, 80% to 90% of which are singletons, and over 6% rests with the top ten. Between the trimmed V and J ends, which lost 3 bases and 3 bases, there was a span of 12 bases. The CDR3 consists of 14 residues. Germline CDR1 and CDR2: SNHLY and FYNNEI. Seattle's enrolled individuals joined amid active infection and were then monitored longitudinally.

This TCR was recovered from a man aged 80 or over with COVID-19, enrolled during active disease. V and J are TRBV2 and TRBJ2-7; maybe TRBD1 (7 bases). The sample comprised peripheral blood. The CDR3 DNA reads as TGTGCCAGCAGTGAGCAGGGGGGTCGCTACGAGCAGTACTTC. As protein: CASSEQGGRYEQYF.